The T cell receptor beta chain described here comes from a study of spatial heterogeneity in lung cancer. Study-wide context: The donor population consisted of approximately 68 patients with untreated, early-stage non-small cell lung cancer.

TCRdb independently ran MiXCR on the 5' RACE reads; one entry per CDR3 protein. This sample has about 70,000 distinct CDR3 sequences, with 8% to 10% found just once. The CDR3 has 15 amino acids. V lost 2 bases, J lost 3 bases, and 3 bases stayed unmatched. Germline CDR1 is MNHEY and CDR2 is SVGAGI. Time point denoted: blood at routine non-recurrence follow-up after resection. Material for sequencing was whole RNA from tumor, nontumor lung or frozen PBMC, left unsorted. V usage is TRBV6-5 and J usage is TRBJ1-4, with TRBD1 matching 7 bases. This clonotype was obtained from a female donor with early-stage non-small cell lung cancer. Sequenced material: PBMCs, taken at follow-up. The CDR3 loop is CASSYRGPANEKLFF. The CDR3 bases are TGTGCCAGCAGTTACAGGGGGCCGGCTAATGAAAAACTGTTTTTT.